The present T cell receptor (beta chain) was sequenced within a study of blood T cell repertoires in COVID-19. Clinical history reported by participants formed the basis on which cohorts were assigned. In germline, CDR1 is WSHSY, CDR2 SAAADI. The length of the CDR3 is 16 residues. Trimming stripped 4 bases from V and 3 bases from J, with 15 bases between. Generated by immunoSEQ multiplex PCR, the TCRdb table keeps only in-frame clones and is missing some. Of 180,000 or so clones in the sample, around 79% are singletons; the top ten hold around 10%. The sequenced material came from PBMCs or T cells enriched from blood (not recorded which). The rearrangement links TRBV10-2 to TRBJ2-2; maybe TRBD2 (5 bases). The clonotype comes from a man aged 45 to 65 who had recovered from COVID-19. The CDR3 sequence: CASSVSLMGDTGELFF. CDR3 nucleotide sequence: TGCGCCAGCAGTGTGAGTCTAATGGGAGACACCGGGGAGCTGTTTTTT.